Given below is one TCR beta chain in context. This clonotype has ten or more counts. Its antigen is not yet known. No base quality values were provided; no much bigger clone lies one nucleotide off. The entry originates in a study of CD8 T cells in ankylosing spondylitis (dated by TCRdb to about 2017). With regard to the full study: T cell receptor beta repertoires were profiled in healthy donors and ankylosing spondylitis patients so that disease-linked TCR variants could be found. Peripheral blood was sampled, and synovial fluid was additionally collected from ankylosing spondylitis patients. The full study cohort was made up of approximately 24 ankylosing spondylitis patients and over 90 healthy donors. The study at large found these results: Some motif variants had previously been reported in the synovial fluid and blood of reactive arthritis patients, which suggests shared mechanisms of disease initiation. Significant enrichment of the disease-linked clones was reported in matched synovial fluid samples from ankylosing spondylitis patients. The disease-linked clones had a CD8+ phenotype and were found at relatively low frequencies in peripheral blood. A TCR beta motif made up of several highly homologous amino acid variants appeared to be characteristic of blood from ankylosing spondylitis patients.

Reads for this sample came from an Illumina HiSeq 2500. TCR beta libraries were prepared by quantitative 5'-RACE with molecular barcodes. For the original study's pipeline: To identify disease-linked TCR variants, a new computational method was used, one built on a probabilistic model of VDJ rearrangement. The raw public reads went through TCRdb reprocessing: fastp at Q25, MiXCR clone calling, in-frame beta chains kept. Identical CDR3 proteins give one entry, which carries the most common genes and DNA. The V and J calls were determined by TCRdb, not by the authors. In this sample the table shows fewer than 350,000 distinct CDR3 sequences, 9.5% to 13% of which occur a single time. The ten largest clones represent roughly 9.5% of the sample. The CDR3 contains 15 residues, cysteine and phenylalanine counted. The only DNA kept is the CDR3, 45 bases in frame from the first base. Per the germline V gene (reference sequence), LGHDT is the CDR1 and YNNKEL is the CDR2. Trimming at the junction amounts to 7 bases on V and 0 bases on J, and the germline ends lie 16 bases apart.

The chain joins TRBV3-1 to TRBJ2-7; there is no confident call for the D gene. This receptor was taken from a female donor with ankylosing spondylitis or in good health (not recorded which). Input material: blood, either unsorted or a sorted T cell fraction (not recorded which). The CDR3 region reads CASTHTGVSSYEQYF. The nucleotides are TGTGCCAGCACCCACACGGGCGTGAGCTCCTACGAGCAGTACTTC.